The present T cell receptor beta chain was sequenced within a study of PD-1 blockade in classical Hodgkin lymphoma. The wider study: Patients in the cohort were put on intravenous nivolumab, 3 mg/kg every 2 weeks. Findings and limits, study-wide: For complete responders, baseline diversity was comparable to that of newly diagnosed patients.

Germline CDR1 reads SEHNR; CDR2 reads FQNEAQ (reference sequence). V lost 3 bases to trimming and J lost 8 bases, with 10 bases between them. The CDR3 runs 12 residues. The time point was: cycle 4 day 1 (C4D1), after five to seven weeks of nivolumab. Relapses following autologous stem cell transplantation were seen in all patients, with brentuximab vedotin exposure varying. Here immunoSEQ multiplex PCR was the method, and the copy in TCRdb shows in-frame clones only, minus some. The sample records about 21,000 clones, 70% to 80% being singletons. Remarks on this clone: Its specificity is unknown.

This specimen consisted of peripheral blood mononuclear cells (PBMCs), obtained before the fourth cycle of nivolumab. This sequence was found in a human donor with classical Hodgkin lymphoma. This chain uses TRBV7-9 with TRBJ1-2; no firm D call. The CDR3 loop reads CASSFIEGGYTF. The CDR3 DNA reads as TGTGCCAGCAGCTTTATCGAGGGAGGCTACACCTTC.